The source of this T cell receptor (beta chain) is a study of spatial heterogeneity in lung cancer. The study, taken as a whole, reports: Mutation counts in tumors were tracked by counts of expanded intratumoral alpha and beta TCRs.

MiXCR, applied by TCRdb to the 5' RACE reads, yields one record per CDR3 protein. The repertoire has 4,100 or so distinct CDR3 sequences, approximately 7% of them found once; the top ten carry roughly a quarter. This clonotype was recorded at least ten times. The antigen is unknown. Stated time point: sample taken at primary tumor resection. No cells were sorted before sequencing. The whole RNA sequenced was extracted from tumor, nontumor lung or frozen PBMC. The CDR3 has 13 residues. The V end lost 1 base, the J end lost 6 bases, and 9 bases lay between the germline ends. Germline CDR1 is MDHEN and CDR2 is SYDVKM.

The sequence was obtained from a male donor with early-stage non-small cell lung cancer. The V gene is TRBV28, the J gene TRBJ1-2; D is ambiguous. This specimen was lung tumor tissue, taken at surgery. The CDR3 is CASSLSVVDGYTF. Here the CDR3 DNA reads TGTGCCAGCAGTTTATCGGTGGTTGATGGCTACACCTTC.